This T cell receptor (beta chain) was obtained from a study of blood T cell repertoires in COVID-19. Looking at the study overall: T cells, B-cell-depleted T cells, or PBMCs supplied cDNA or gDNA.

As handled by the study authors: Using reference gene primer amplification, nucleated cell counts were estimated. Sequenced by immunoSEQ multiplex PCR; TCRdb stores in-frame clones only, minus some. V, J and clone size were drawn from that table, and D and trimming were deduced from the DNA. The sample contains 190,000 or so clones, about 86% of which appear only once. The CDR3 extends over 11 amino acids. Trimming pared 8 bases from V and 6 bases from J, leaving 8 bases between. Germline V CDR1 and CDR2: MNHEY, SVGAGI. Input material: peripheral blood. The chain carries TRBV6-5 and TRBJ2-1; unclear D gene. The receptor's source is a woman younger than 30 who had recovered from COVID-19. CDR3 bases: TGTGCCAGCTCAGACTTCAATGAGCAGTTCTTC. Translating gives CASSDFNEQFF.